This TCR beta chain is from a study of CD8 T cells in Susac syndrome. Reverse transcription of about 0.45 to 1 ug RNA was performed with random hexamers. TCRdb passed the immunoSEQ multiplex PCR reads through MiXCR, listing each CDR3 protein once. The sample includes 130,000 or so distinct CDR3 sequences, over 95% of them seen just once. Sequenced: CD4+ T cells from PBMCs. The receptor was isolated from a human donor with Susac syndrome.

CDR3 DNA sequence: TGTGCCAGCAAGCGGGACAGGGAATACAATGAGCAGTTCTTC. This sequence encodes CASKRDREYNEQFF. The chain is built from TRBV2 and TRBJ2-1, with 9 nucleotides matching TRBD1. Germline assignment: CDR1 SNHLY and CDR2 FYNNEI. Trimming took 7 bases from V and 4 from J; bases not matched to a gene: 5. This CDR3 spans 14 amino acids.